This TCR beta chain was retrieved from a study of cytomegalovirus exposure and HLA in healthy donors. General study results and limits: Per a later analysis, 15,000 to 20,000 TCR beta sequences showed association with HLA alleles at 0.05 false discovery rate. The HLA-A and HLA-B alleles of most subjects were reportedly predicted accurately from TCR beta sequences. A reported reduction in N-insertions relative to the roughly 710-donor mean was seen in an Asian-associated ancestry cluster in a later analysis. Differences between HLA loci emerged in a later analysis of TCR association rates, with DRB1 most and HLA-C fewest.

V shed 0 bases, J shed 7 bases, and the junction held 1 base outside the gene matches. Germline CDR1 and CDR2: KGHSY and FQNENV. The CDR3 is 13 residues long. Both 60 Vbeta primers and 13 Jbeta primers went into the PCR. Sequencing was performed with immunoSEQ multiplex PCR; in TCRdb, only in-frame clones are kept and a portion is missing. The sample contains 150,000 or so clones, approximately 80% of which appear only once. Regarding this clone: Its target is not known.

This receptor was obtained from a man aged 40-50 years in good health and CMV-seropositive. J is TRBJ1-2 and V is TRBV16, with 8 bases fitting TRBD1. Sequenced material: PBMCs. The CDR3 protein is CASSQSDRGGYTF. The CDR3 nucleotides are TGTGCCAGCAGCCAATCCGACAGGGGTGGCTACACCTTC.